This record concerns one T cell receptor (beta chain) sequence. As originally analysed: Amplification of reference gene primers was used by the study to estimate nucleated cell counts. Some clones are missing from TCRdb's copy, which holds only in-frame ones; the method was immunoSEQ multiplex PCR. V and J calls plus clone size are reproduced from that table; the DNA served to infer D and trimming. The sample records tens of thousands of clones, 75% to 85% being singletons. This sample was included in a study of blood T cell repertoires in COVID-19. Study summary: The United States, Italy and Spain supplied acute and convalescent COVID-19 samples.

Material for sequencing was peripheral blood. The clonotype originates from a young man with COVID-19, enrolled during active disease.

CDR3 nucleotide sequence: TGTGCCACCAGTGAGCTAACTAGCGGGAGAGGGCTGGATACGCAGTATTTT. Protein sequence: CATSELTSGRGLDTQYF. The chain carries TRBV24-1 and TRBJ2-3; 11 bases fit TRBD2. The germline CDR1 and CDR2 sequences are KGHDR and SFDVKD. This CDR3 has 17 amino acids. J lost 6 bases, V lost 4 bases, and 11 bases had no gene match.